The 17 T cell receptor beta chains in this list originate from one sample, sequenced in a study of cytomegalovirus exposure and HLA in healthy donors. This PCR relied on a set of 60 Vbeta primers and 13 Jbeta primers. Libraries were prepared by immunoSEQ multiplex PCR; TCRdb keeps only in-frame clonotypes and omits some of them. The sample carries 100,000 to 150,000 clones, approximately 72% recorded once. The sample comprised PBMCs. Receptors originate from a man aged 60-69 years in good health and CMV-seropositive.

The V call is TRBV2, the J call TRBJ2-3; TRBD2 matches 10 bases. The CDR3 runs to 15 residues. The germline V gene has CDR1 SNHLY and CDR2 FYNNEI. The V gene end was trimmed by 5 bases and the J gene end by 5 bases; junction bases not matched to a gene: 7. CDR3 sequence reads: CASSPLAGAGDTQYF. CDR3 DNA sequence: TGTGCCAGCAGTCCCCTAGCGGGGGCTGGAGATACGCAGTATTTT.

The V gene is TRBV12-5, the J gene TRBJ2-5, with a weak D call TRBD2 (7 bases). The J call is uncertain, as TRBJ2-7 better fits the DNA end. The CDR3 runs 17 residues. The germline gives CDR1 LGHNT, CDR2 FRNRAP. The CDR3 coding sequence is TGTGCTAGTGGTTTGCCTCGACCACAGGGAGGGGGATCCGAGCAGTACTTC. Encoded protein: CASGLPRPQGGGSEQYF.

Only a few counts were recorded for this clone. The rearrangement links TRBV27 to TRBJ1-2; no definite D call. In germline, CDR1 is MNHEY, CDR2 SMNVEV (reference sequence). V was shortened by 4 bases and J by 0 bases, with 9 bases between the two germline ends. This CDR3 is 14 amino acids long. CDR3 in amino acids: CASSSEGANYGYTF. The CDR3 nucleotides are TGTGCCAGCAGTTCGGAGGGAGCTAACTATGGCTACACCTTC.

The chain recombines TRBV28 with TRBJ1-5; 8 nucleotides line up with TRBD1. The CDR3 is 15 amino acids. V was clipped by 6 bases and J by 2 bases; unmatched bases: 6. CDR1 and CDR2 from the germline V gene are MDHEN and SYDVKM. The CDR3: CASRASGGGNQPQHF. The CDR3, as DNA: TGTGCCAGCAGGGCCTCAGGGGGCGGCAATCAGCCCCAGCATTTT.

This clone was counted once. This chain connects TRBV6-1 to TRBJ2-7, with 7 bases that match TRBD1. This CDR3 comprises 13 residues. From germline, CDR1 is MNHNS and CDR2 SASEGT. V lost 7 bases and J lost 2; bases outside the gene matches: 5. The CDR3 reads CASTGQLPYEQYF. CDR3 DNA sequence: TGTGCCAGCACGGGACAGCTGCCCTACGAGCAGTACTTC.

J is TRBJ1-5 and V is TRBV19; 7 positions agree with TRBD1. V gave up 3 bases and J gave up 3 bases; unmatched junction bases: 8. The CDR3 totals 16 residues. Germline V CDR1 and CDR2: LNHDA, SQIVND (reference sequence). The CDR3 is CASSIGAQGVNQPQHF. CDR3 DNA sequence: TGTGCCAGTAGTATCGGTGCTCAGGGGGTCAATCAGCCCCAGCATTTT.

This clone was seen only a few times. The CDR3 bases are TGCAGCGTTGTACGGGGTACTGGCTACGGCTACACCTTC. This gives the protein CSVVRGTGYGYTF. The chain has TRBV29-1 and TRBJ1-2; unclear D gene. Trimming took 4 bases from V and 8 from J, leaving 17 bases between them. This CDR3 contains 13 residues. Looked up from germline, CDR1 is SQVTM and CDR2 is ANQGSEA. Full variable domain (rest looked up from reference TRBV29-1 and TRBJ1-2): SAVISQKPSRDICQRGTSLTIQCQVDSQVTMMFWYRQQPGQSLTLIATANQGSEATYESGFVIDKFPISRPNLTFSTLTVSNMSPEDSSIYLCSVVRGTGYGYTFGSGTRLTVV.

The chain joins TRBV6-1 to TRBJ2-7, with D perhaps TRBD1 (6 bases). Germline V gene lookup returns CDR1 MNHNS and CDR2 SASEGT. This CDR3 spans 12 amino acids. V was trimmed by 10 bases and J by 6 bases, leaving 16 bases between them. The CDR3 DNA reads TGTGCCACCGGTTATACAGGGATCGAGCAGTACTTC. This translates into CATGYTGIEQYF.

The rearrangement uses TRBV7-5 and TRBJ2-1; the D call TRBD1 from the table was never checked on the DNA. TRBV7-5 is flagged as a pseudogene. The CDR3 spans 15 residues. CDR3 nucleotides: TGTGTCAGAAGCTTAGGACAGGGGGTCAGGGATGAGCAGTTCTTC. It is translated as CVRSLGQGVRDEQFF.

The CDR3 DNA follows: TGTGCCAGCAGTCGACTGGGTTCGAGCACTGAAGCTTTCTTT. It translates to CASSRLGSSTEAFF. V gene TRBV27 combines with J gene TRBJ1-1; no clear D gene. CDR3 length equals 14 residues. Per germline, CDR1 MNHEY and CDR2 SMNVEV (reference sequence). V gave up 5 bases and J gave up 4 bases, with 14 bases separating them.

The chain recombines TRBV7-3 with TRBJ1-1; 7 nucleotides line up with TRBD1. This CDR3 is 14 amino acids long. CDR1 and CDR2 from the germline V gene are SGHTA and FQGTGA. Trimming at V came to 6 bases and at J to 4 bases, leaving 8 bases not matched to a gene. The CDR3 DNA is TGTGCCAGCAGGCCACAGGGGTATGGCACTGAAGCTTTCTTT. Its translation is CASRPQGYGTEAFF.

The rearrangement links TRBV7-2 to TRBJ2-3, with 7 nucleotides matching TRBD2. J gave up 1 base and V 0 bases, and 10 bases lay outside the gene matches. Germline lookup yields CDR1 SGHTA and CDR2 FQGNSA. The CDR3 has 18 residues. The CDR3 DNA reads TGTGCCAGCAGCTTAGCAAGGTCTAGCGGAGGTGGCACAGATACGCAGTATTTT. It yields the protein CASSLARSSGGGTDTQYF.

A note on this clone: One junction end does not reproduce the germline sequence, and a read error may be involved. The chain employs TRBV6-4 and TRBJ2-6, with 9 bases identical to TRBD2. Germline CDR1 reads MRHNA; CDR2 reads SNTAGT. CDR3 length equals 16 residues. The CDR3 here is CASSERGGSGANGLTF. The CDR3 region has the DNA TGTGCCAGCAGTGAGCGGGGGGGCTCTGGGGCCAACGGCCTGACTTTC.

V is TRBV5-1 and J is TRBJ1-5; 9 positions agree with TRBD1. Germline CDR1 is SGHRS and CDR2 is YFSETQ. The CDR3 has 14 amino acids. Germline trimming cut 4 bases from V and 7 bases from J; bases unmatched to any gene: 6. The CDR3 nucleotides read TGCGCCAGCAGCACAGGGGGCCTCGGGCAGCCCCAGCATTTT. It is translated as CASSTGGLGQPQHF.

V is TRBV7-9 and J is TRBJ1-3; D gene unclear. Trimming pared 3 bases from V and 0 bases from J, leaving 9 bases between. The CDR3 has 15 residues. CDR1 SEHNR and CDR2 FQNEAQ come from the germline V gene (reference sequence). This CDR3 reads CASSLGGSSGNTIYF. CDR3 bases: TGTGCCAGCAGCTTGGGCGGGAGCTCTGGAAACACCATATATTTT. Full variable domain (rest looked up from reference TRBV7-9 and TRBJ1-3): DTGVSQNPRHKITKRGQNVTFRCDPISEHNRLYWYRQTLGQGPEFLTYFQNEAQLEKSRLLSDRFSAERPKGSFSTLEIQRTEQGDSAMYLCASSLGGSSGNTIYFGEGSWLTVV.

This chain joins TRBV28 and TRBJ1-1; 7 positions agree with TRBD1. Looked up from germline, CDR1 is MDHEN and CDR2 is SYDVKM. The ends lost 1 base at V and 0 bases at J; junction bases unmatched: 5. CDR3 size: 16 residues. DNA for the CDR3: TGTGCCAGCAGTTTATCACCGACAGGGATGAACACTGAAGCTTTCTTT. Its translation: CASSLSPTGMNTEAFF.

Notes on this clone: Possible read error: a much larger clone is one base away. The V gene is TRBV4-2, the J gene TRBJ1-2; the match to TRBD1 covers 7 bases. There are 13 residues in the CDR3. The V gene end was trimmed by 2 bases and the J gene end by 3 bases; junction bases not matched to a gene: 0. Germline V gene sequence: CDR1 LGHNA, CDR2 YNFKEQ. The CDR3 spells CASSQQGDYGYTF. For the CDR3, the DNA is TGTGCCAGCAGCCAACAGGGGGACTATGGCTACACCTTC.